The clone carrying this TCR beta chain was picked up many times. This sample was included in a study of early T cells in non-severe SARS-CoV-2 infection. From germline, CDR1 is SGHVS and CDR2 FNYEAQ. The CDR3 runs 13 residues. Trimming pared 3 bases from V and 16 bases from J, leaving 19 bases between. Unique molecular identifier tags were affixed to discrete cDNA molecules. TCRdb ran MiXCR on the 5' RACE reads and lists one entry per CDR3 protein. The repertoire holds about 33,000 distinct CDR3 sequences, less than 6.5% seen once, with 11% to 15% in the top ten. The receptor's source is an adult who was a healthcare worker with PCR-confirmed SARS-CoV-2 infection or an uninfected control (not recorded which). The sequencing sample was made of whole blood. The V gene is TRBV7-6, the J gene TRBJ2-1; D might be TRBD2 (6 bases). For the CDR3, the DNA is TGTGCCAGCAGCTTCTACGGGGGTCGTCACGTTTTCTTC. Protein: CASSFYGGRHVFF.